The source of this T cell receptor (beta chain) is a study of blood T cell repertoires in COVID-19. TCRdb's table, derived via immunoSEQ multiplex PCR, lists solely in-frame clones and lacks some. The sample contains 150,000 to 200,000 clones, 82% of which appear only once. The V end lost 1 base, the J end lost 5 bases, and 23 bases lay between the germline ends. The CDR3 totals 18 residues. Per the germline V gene, CDR1 is SGHVS and CDR2 is FNYEAQ. The receptor was derived from an older woman with acute or convalescent COVID-19. This rearrangement joins TRBV7-6 to TRBJ2-5; the D gene is possibly TRBD1 (6 bases). Sequencing was performed on peripheral blood. The CDR3 sequence: CASSLEGRLGAGWETQYF. The CDR3 bases are TGTGCCAGCAGCTTAGAAGGTCGTTTGGGGGCTGGTTGGGAGACCCAGTACTTC.